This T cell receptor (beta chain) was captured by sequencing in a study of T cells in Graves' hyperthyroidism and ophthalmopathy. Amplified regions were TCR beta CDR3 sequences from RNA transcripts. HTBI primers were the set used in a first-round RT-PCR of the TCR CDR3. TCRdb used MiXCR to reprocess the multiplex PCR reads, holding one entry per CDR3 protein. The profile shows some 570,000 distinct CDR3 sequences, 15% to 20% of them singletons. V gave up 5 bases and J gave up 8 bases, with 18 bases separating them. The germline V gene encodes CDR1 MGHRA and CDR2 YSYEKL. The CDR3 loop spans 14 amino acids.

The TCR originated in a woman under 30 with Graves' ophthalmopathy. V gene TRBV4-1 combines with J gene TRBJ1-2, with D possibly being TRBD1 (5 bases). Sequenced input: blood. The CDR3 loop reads CASSIPGTVGGYTF. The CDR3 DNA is TGCGCCAGCAGCATACCCGGGACGGTTGGGGGCTACACCTTC.